Following are 27 T cell receptor beta chains from one sample sequenced in a study of OX40 agonist ivuxolimab in advanced cancers. Clones were read by immunoSEQ multiplex PCR, and TCRdb kept only the in-frame ones, dropping some. The sample carries about 68,000 clones, roughly 84% recorded once. Here the sequenced sample was CD4+ or CD8+ T cells sorted from blood, taken in a trial of the OX40 agonist ivuxolimab. Source of these receptors: an adult with an advanced solid tumor such as melanoma, head and neck, liver or kidney cancer.

In its sample, this clone was seen once. The rearrangement uses TRBV7-9 and TRBJ2-3; TRBD1 is a possible D gene (6 bases). Trimming removed 2 bases from V and 7 bases from J, with 16 bases in between. The length of the CDR3 is 15 residues. In germline, CDR1 is SEHNR, CDR2 FQNEAQ (reference sequence). CDR3 sequence reads: CASSLMWGPGNTQYF. CDR3 DNA: TGTGCCAGCAGCTTAATGTGGGGGCCGGGGAATACGCAGTATTTT.

The CDR3 protein is CASSLGDRANTGELFF. In DNA, the CDR3 is TGTGCCAGCAGCTTAGGGGACAGGGCGAACACCGGGGAGCTGTTTTTT. The chain uses TRBV11-2 and TRBJ2-2; the match to TRBD1 covers 9 bases. CDR3 length equals 16 residues. Germline V gene lookup returns CDR1 SGHAT and CDR2 FQNNGV. V lost 1 base to trimming and J lost 0 bases; unmatched junction nucleotides: 0. The full variable domain, its missing parts supplied by reference TRBV11-2 and TRBJ2-2, is EAGVAQSPRYKIIEKRQSVAFWCNPISGHATLYWYQQILGQGPKLLIQFQNNGVVDDSQLPKDRFSAERLKGVDSTLKIQPAKLEDSAVYLCASSLGDRANTGELFFGEGSRLTVL.

The chain is built from TRBV5-8 and TRBJ1-5; 7 bases line up with TRBD1. J lost 7 bases, V lost 0 bases, and 7 bases had no gene match. The CDR3 is made up of 15 amino acids. Germline CDR1 SGHTS, CDR2 YDEGEE. CDR3 DNA: TGTGCCAGCAGCTTGGTAGGAGCAGGGGGACAGCCCCAGCATTTT. Amino acid sequence: CASSLVGAGGQPQHF. Variable domain in full (rest from reference TRBV5-8 and TRBJ1-5): EAGVTQSPTHLIKTRGQQATLRCSPISGHTSVYWYQQALGLGLQFLLWYDEGEERNRGNFPPRFSGRQFPNYSSELNVNALELEDSALYLCASSLVGAGGQPQHFGDGTRLSIL.

This chain uses TRBV7-9 with TRBJ2-3; TRBD2 matches 10 bases. The length of the CDR3 is 15 residues. V was clipped by 1 base and J by 6 bases; unmatched bases: 4. The V gene's germline CDR1 is SEHNR and CDR2 FQNEAQ (reference sequence). CDR3: CASSLGLAGVDTQYF. CDR3 sequence (DNA): TGTGCCAGCAGCTTAGGGCTAGCGGGGGTGGATACGCAGTATTTT.

The V call is TRBV4-3, the J call TRBJ1-1, with D maybe TRBD1 (5 bases). V gave up 0 bases and J gave up 6 bases, with 17 bases separating them. CDR3 size: 16 residues. Germline assignment: CDR1 LGHNA and CDR2 YSLEER. CDR3 region: CASSQDSGGAGAEAFF. The CDR3, as DNA: TGCGCCAGCAGCCAAGATTCGGGTGGGGCGGGAGCTGAAGCTTTCTTT.

This chain links TRBV4-1 with TRBJ2-1; D uncertain. With 0 bases removed from V and 2 bases from J, the gap between germline ends came to 14 bases. The CDR3 runs 17 residues. Germline V CDR1 and CDR2: MGHRA, YSYEKL. Here the CDR3 reads CASSQDRSAPAYNEQFF. Written as DNA, the CDR3 is TGCGCCAGCAGCCAAGATCGATCGGCTCCGGCCTACAATGAGCAGTTCTTC.

This chain uses TRBV18 with TRBJ2-5; D remains unclear. This CDR3 is 12 amino acids long. V gave up 2 bases and J gave up 4 bases, with 5 bases separating them. From germline, CDR1 is KGHSH and CDR2 LQKENI. DNA of the CDR3: TGTGCCAGCTCACCAATGAGAGAGACCCAGTACTTC. This codes for CASSPMRETQYF.

The rearrangement joins TRBV19 to TRBJ1-3; no definite D call. The CDR3 covers 16 residues. CDR1 LNHDA and CDR2 SQIVND come from the germline V gene (reference sequence). Trimming shortened V by 1 base and J by 0 bases, and 10 bases separated the two germline ends. The CDR3 is CASSIVSGSSGNTIYF. The DNA for the CDR3 is TGTGCCAGTAGTATAGTTTCGGGGAGCTCTGGAAACACCATATATTTT. Drawing the rest from reference TRBV19 and TRBJ1-3, the complete variable domain is DGGITQSPKYLFRKEGQNVTLSCEQNLNHDAMYWYRQDPGQGLRLIYYSQIVNDFQKGDIAEGYSVSREKKESFPLTVTSAQKNPTAFYLCASSIVSGSSGNTIYFGEGSWLTVV.

The V call is TRBV11-2, the J call TRBJ1-2; D is undetermined. Germline V gene sequence: CDR1 SGHAT, CDR2 FQNNGV. The germline V and J ends were trimmed by 5 bases and 4 bases, with 11 bases remaining between them. This CDR3 comprises 13 residues. CDR3 amino acids: CASSPSLGYGYTF. DNA for the CDR3: TGTGCCAGCAGCCCGAGCCTGGGCTATGGCTACACCTTC.

This clone occurred once. This chain links TRBV10-3 with TRBJ1-4; D unclear. The germline gives CDR1 ENHRY, CDR2 SYGVKD. V was clipped by 4 bases and J by 6 bases, with 9 bases between them. This CDR3 has 13 residues. CDR3 in amino acids: CAISGGRDEKLFF. The CDR3 nucleotides are TGTGCCATCAGTGGAGGGAGAGATGAAAAACTGTTTTTT.

CDR3 sequence reads: CASSQDIVLSELGYTF. In DNA, the CDR3 is TGCGCCAGCAGCCAAGATATAGTACTTTCCGAACTAGGCTACACCTTC. The V gene is TRBV4-3, the J gene TRBJ1-2; D gene unclear. There are 16 residues in the CDR3. With 0 bases removed from V and 8 bases from J, the gap between germline ends came to 19 bases. The germline V gene encodes CDR1 LGHNA and CDR2 YSLEER.

J is TRBJ1-1 and V is TRBV28; maybe TRBD1 (6 bases). This CDR3 has 15 residues. Germline CDR1 is MDHEN and CDR2 is SYDVKM. Trimming shortened V by 5 bases and J by 3 bases, and 16 bases separated the two germline ends. The DNA of the CDR3 is TGTGCCAGCAGTCGGTCAACAGGGTTTGACACTGAAGCTTTCTTT. Amino acid sequence: CASSRSTGFDTEAFF.

This clone was recorded a few times. One end of the junction is discordant with germline, which a read error may explain. The chain joins TRBV7-7 to TRBJ2-5, with a tentative D call TRBD2 (5 bases). The CDR3 is 12 amino acids. Germline lookup yields CDR1 SSHAT and CDR2 FNYEAQ (reference sequence). The CDR3 sequence is CASSGPGETQYF. The CDR3 coding sequence is TGTGCTAGCAGCGGTCCCGGGGAGACCCAGTACTTC. Using reference TRBV7-7 and TRBJ2-5 for the parts outside the CDR3, the full variable domain is GAGVSQSPRYKVTKRGQDVTLRCDPISSHATLYWYQQALGQGPEFLTYFNYEAQPDKSGLPSDRFSAERPEGSISTLTIQRTEQRDSAMYRCASSGPGETQYFGPGTRLLVL.

The chain carries TRBV1 and TRBJ2-1; the table's TRBD2 call for D was not verified on the DNA. TRBV1 is assigned pseudogene status. This CDR3 has 12 amino acids. CDR3 in DNA: TGCACCCCCCGGGGACTAGCGGATGAGCAGTTCTTC. Its protein product is CTPRGLADEQFF.

This chain links TRBV7-9 with TRBJ1-4; D possibly corresponds to TRBD1 (6 bases). This CDR3 comprises 14 residues. CDR1 and CDR2 (germline): SEHNR, FQNEAQ (reference sequence). V was pared by 1 base and J by 8 bases, with 11 bases between. In nucleotides, the CDR3 is TGTGCCAGCAGCTTAGGGGGGGCTGGGGAAAAACTGTTTTTT. The encoded protein is CASSLGGAGEKLFF.

The rearrangement links TRBV7-2 to TRBJ1-3; 8 positions agree with TRBD1. CDR1 and CDR2 (germline): SGHTA, FQGNSA. The trim removed 4 bases at V and 0 bases at J, leaving 2 bases unmatched. This CDR3 contains 15 residues. This CDR3 reads CASSSTGGSGNTIYF. CDR3 nucleotide sequence: TGTGCCAGCAGCTCAACAGGGGGCTCTGGAAACACCATATATTTT.

The J gene is TRBJ1-1, the V gene TRBV29-1, with unresolved D. This CDR3 is 12 amino acids long. The V and J ends lost 5 bases and 7 bases respectively, with 14 bases between them. Germline CDR1 reads SQVTM; CDR2 reads ANQGSEA. The CDR3 region has the DNA TGCAGCGTTTCATACGGGGAAGGTGAAGCTTTCTTT. Its protein is CSVSYGEGEAFF.

The V gene is TRBV10-3, the J gene TRBJ1-5; no definite D call. Germline V CDR1 and CDR2: ENHRY, SYGVKD. CDR3 length equals 14 residues. The V end lost 3 bases, the J end lost 0 bases, and 6 bases lay between the germline ends. The DNA of the CDR3 is TGTGCCATCAGTGATTCATATAGCAATCAGCCCCAGCATTTT. Protein sequence: CAISDSYSNQPQHF.

The chain uses TRBV5-6 and TRBJ1-5; possibly TRBD1 for D (5 bases). CDR3 length equals 16 residues. The germline CDR1 and CDR2 sequences are SGHDT and YYEEEE. The ends were cut back, 1 base at V and 5 bases at J, with 16 bases in the middle. CDR3 residues: CASSLFWGRGDQPQHF. CDR3 DNA sequence: TGTGCCAGCAGCTTGTTTTGGGGACGGGGCGATCAGCCCCAGCATTTT.

This clone was observed a single time. This chain links TRBV6-5 with TRBJ1-6; TRBD1 aligns across 7 bases. CDR3 length: 14 amino acids. V shed 5 bases, J shed 7 bases, and the junction held 5 bases outside the gene matches. Germline-derived CDR1 and CDR2 are MNHEY and SVGAGI. CDR3 coding DNA: TGTGCCAGCAGTATCAGGGGGGGCAATTCACCCCTCCACTTT. As protein: CASSIRGGNSPLHF.

This chain links TRBV19 with TRBJ2-7, with a tentative D call TRBD1 (7 bases). Germline loops: CDR1 LNHDA, CDR2 SQIVND (reference sequence). V gave up 4 bases and J gave up 2 bases, with 24 bases separating them. The CDR3 is made up of 18 amino acids. Here the CDR3 DNA reads TGTGCCAGTAGTACCCACTACTACTCCAGGGGGGAGGCCTACGAGCAGTACTTC. This translates into CASSTHYYSRGEAYEQYF.

This chain links TRBV15 with TRBJ1-4; D possibly corresponds to TRBD1 (6 bases). The CDR3 length is 16 residues. Trimming left V 0 bases short and J 4 bases short, with 12 bases between. Germline CDR1 reads LNHNV; CDR2 reads YYDKDF (reference sequence). CDR3 DNA: TGTGCCACCAGCAGAGACCGGGGGGCCGGTAATGAAAAACTGTTTTTT. Translation gives CATSRDRGAGNEKLFF. Drawing the rest from reference TRBV15 and TRBJ1-4, the complete variable domain is DAMVIQNPRYQVTQFGKPVTLSCSQTLNHNVMYWYQQKSSQAPKLLFHYYDKDFNNEADTPDNFQSRRPNTSFCFLDIRSPGLGDTAMYLCATSRDRGAGNEKLFFGSGTQLSVL.

Comments on this clone: Germline is not matched at one junction end, which may reflect a read error. The rearrangement links TRBV4-2 to TRBJ1-6; D is unresolved. The CDR3 extends over 16 amino acids. Germline V gene sequence: CDR1 LGHNA, CDR2 YNFKEQ. CDR3 sequence (DNA): TGTGCCAGCAGCCAAGATTGGGCCCAAGGCGGTTCACCCCCCCACTTT. As protein: CASSQDWAQGGSPPHF.

This clone was observed once. The chain recombines TRBV6-4 with TRBJ2-2; 13 nucleotides match TRBD2. The CDR3 loop spans 18 amino acids. The ends lost 2 bases at V and 4 bases at J; junction bases unmatched: 7. CDR1 MRHNA and CDR2 SNTAGT come from the germline V gene. The CDR3 nucleotides read TGTGCCAGCAGTGACCGGATACTAGCGGGGGGGCCCACCGGGGAGCTGTTTTTT. Translation gives CASSDRILAGGPTGELFF.

The J gene is TRBJ1-1, the V gene TRBV6-5; no definite D call. Trimming pared 5 bases from V and 0 bases from J, leaving 10 bases between. Germline CDR1 MNHEY, CDR2 SVGAGI. The CDR3 covers 14 residues. CDR3 residues: CASSEGQLNTEAFF. The CDR3 nucleotides are TGTGCCAGCAGTGAAGGCCAGCTGAACACTGAAGCTTTCTTT.

The chain couples TRBV10-3 to TRBJ2-1, with a tentative D call TRBD1 (6 bases). Germline V CDR1 and CDR2: ENHRY, SYGVKD. The CDR3 runs to 17 residues. V gave up 2 bases and J gave up 1 base, with 15 bases separating them. The CDR3 region has the DNA TGTGCCATCAGTGAGCCGCAGGGGACCGGTTCCTACAATGAGCAGTTCTTC. Translating gives CAISEPQGTGSYNEQFF.

This clone was observed a single time. J is TRBJ2-5 and V is TRBV21-1. TRBV21-1 is given as a pseudogene. The CDR3 runs 18 residues. DNA for the CDR3: TGTGCCAGCAGCAAATTGACCGGGGGCCCTGAATTCCAAGAGACCCAGTACTTC. It translates to CASSKLTGGPEFQETQYF.